The present entry profiles one T cell receptor beta chain with its context. Its antigen is not identified. This sample stems from a study of beta chain features in type 1 diabetes. About the research overall: Summed over all samples, the examined sorted cells came to under 110,000,000. General study points: Moderate yet significant TCRB CDR3 shortening was seen in Type 1 diabetes patients in all four CD4+ subsets. Comparison showed that naive, central memory and Treg TCRB repertoires appeared more similar among patients than among healthy donors.

V trimming: 4 bases; J trimming: 2 bases; junction bases outside the gene matches: 8. In germline, CDR1 is LNHNV, CDR2 YYDKDF (reference sequence). The CDR3 length is 15 residues. The investigators reverse transcribed all of the isolated RNA, so they sequenced expressed TCRB transcripts. Some clones are missing from TCRdb's copy, which holds only in-frame ones; the method was immunoSEQ multiplex PCR. The profile shows hundreds of thousands of clones, approximately 16% of them singletons. Every single donor gave one heparinised blood draw, and these averaged about 100 mL. Based on CD45RO/CCR7/CD25/CD127/CD95/CD27, CD4+ regulatory, stem cell-like memory, naive and central memory cells were sorted.

This receptor was taken from a man younger than 35 with type 1 diabetes. Material: naive CD4+ T cells from blood. The V and J genes are TRBV15 and TRBJ2-7, with 7 bases that match TRBD1. This CDR3 reads CATSNDRAWTYEQYF. The CDR3 bases are TGTGCCACCAGCAACGACAGGGCATGGACCTACGAGCAGTACTTC.